This T cell receptor (beta chain) was found in a study of CD8 T cells in ankylosing spondylitis. This CDR3 is built from 14 residues. V lost 6 bases and J 5 bases, leaving 14 bases between the germline ends. Germline values: CDR1 MNHNS, CDR2 SASEGT. Study-level results: Among TCR beta sequences, a motif of 7 to 9 highly homologous variants appeared characteristic of ankylosing spondylitis blood.

In its sample, this clonotype was seen a few times. Its antigen remains unidentified. TCRdb independently ran MiXCR on the 5' RACE reads; one entry per CDR3 protein. The data hold around 770,000 distinct CDR3 sequences, with around 20% observed a single time. This receptor was identified in a male donor with ankylosing spondylitis. The chain carries TRBV6-1 and TRBJ2-1, with D possibly TRBD1 on 7 matching bases. The source material was blood, either unsorted or a sorted T cell fraction (not recorded which). In nucleotides, the CDR3 is TGTGCCAGCAGCCGGGGGACAGAGAACAATGAGCAGTTCTTC. Residues: CASSRGTENNEQFF.